This entry lists 17 T cell receptor beta chains sequenced from one sample in a study of shared clonotypes between healthy human individuals (TCRdb year 2020). For the CD8 naive samples, CD45RO-negative cells were positively selected for CCR7, yielding a CD45RA+CCR7+ population from which TemRA cells were excluded. To prepare the library, the immunoSEQ multiplex PCR assay was applied. TCRdb limited this immuneACCESS table to in-frame rearrangements with V and J called. A share of clones is missing; checked studies link under half to unresolved V genes, and the rest is unexplained. The sample profile shows 2 million to 2.5 million clones; 85% to 95% of them were found once. 0.85% to 1.2% of the sample is taken by the ten largest. The sequencing input was naive CD8+ T cells sorted from blood. According to the study, the label for this sample's cell subset or site signals: CD45RA+CCR7+. The origin of the receptors is a young man in good health.

This chain uses TRBV27 with TRBJ1-2; TRBD1 matches at 10 bases. V was pared by 6 bases and J by 1 base, with 8 bases of the junction left unmatched. CDR1 and CDR2 from the germline V gene are MNHEY and SMNVEV (reference sequence). The CDR3 consists of 16 residues. The CDR3 DNA is TGTGCCAGCAGCCCGGACAGGGGGAGTAGTAACTATGGCTACACCTTC. It encodes CASSPDRGSSNYGYTF.

The chain is built from TRBV7-8 and TRBJ2-7; D remains unclear. Looked up from germline, CDR1 is SGHVS and CDR2 is FQNEAQ. V lost 2 bases, J lost 0 bases, and 11 bases lay in between. This CDR3 region has 15 residues. The CDR3 reads CASSLLGPSSYEQYF. As DNA, the CDR3 is TGTGCCAGCAGCTTACTTGGACCAAGCTCCTACGAGCAGTACTTC.

The chain carries TRBV11-2 and TRBJ1-2; TRBD1 matches at 10 bases. There are 17 residues in the CDR3. CDR1 is SGHAT, CDR2 FQNNGV, per germline. The V segment lost 5 bases and the J segment 0 bases; nucleotides outside the gene matches: 9. In DNA, the CDR3 is TGTGCCAGCAGCCCGGGGACAGGGGCTGGAGCTAACTATGGCTACACCTTC. Translation gives CASSPGTGAGANYGYTF.

Notes on this clone: Additional DNA sequences in this sample encode the identical CDR3. The J gene is TRBJ1-4, the V gene TRBV27; D not resolved. From germline, CDR1 is MNHEY and CDR2 SMNVEV (reference sequence). Between the trimmed V and J ends, which lost 5 bases and 0 bases, there was a span of 7 bases. The CDR3 covers 14 residues. The CDR3 nucleotides read TGTGCCAGCAGTCCCCTATCAACTAATGAAAAACTGTTTTTT. Its translation: CASSPLSTNEKLFF.

This clone was detected only once. The V and J genes are TRBV4-1 and TRBJ2-7; D uncertain. V was pared by 2 bases and J by 3 bases, with 8 bases between. Germline V lookup: CDR1 MGHRA, CDR2 YSYEKL. The CDR3 covers 13 residues. CDR3 region: CASSQNANYEQYF. Here the CDR3 DNA reads TGCGCCAGCAGCCAAAATGCGAACTACGAGCAGTACTTC.

The rearrangement links TRBV28 to TRBJ1-5; 8 positions match TRBD1. J was trimmed by 7 bases and V by 5 bases; bases with no gene match: 7. CDR1 is MDHEN, CDR2 SYDVKM, per germline. The length of the CDR3 is 14 residues. For the CDR3, the DNA is TGTGCCAGCAGTCCTCGGACAGGGACCCAGCCCCAGCATTTT. As protein: CASSPRTGTQPQHF.

V is TRBV5-1 and J is TRBJ2-7, with TRBD1 matching over 7 bases. The J segment lost 3 bases and the V segment lost 2 bases, leaving 8 bases of the junction unmatched. The CDR3 loop spans 15 amino acids. CDR1 is SGHRS, CDR2 YFSETQ, per germline. The chain's CDR3 is CASSFGAGGYYEQYF. CDR3 DNA: TGCGCCAGCAGCTTTGGGGCAGGGGGTTACTACGAGCAGTACTTC.

The chain carries TRBV5-6 and TRBJ2-4, with 10 bases matching TRBD1. Trimming at V came to 4 bases and at J to 11 bases, leaving 9 bases not matched to a gene. CDR3 size: 14 residues. Germline CDR1 is SGHDT and CDR2 is YYEEEE. The CDR3 loop reads CASSQGQGIVLQYF. The CDR3 nucleotides are TGTGCCAGCAGCCAGGGACAGGGGATAGTTCTTCAGTACTTC.

V usage is TRBV9 and J usage is TRBJ2-1; D is undetermined. CDR3 length equals 12 residues. Trimming removed 3 bases from V and 7 bases from J, with 8 bases in between. Germline V gene data show CDR1 as SGDLS and CDR2 as YYNGEE. DNA of the CDR3: TGTGCCAGCAGCGCCCTCGGGAATGAGCAGTTCTTC. It encodes CASSALGNEQFF.

The genes are TRBV28 and TRBJ1-4; the D is unclear. The germline V gene has CDR1 MDHEN and CDR2 SYDVKM. The V end lost 2 bases, the J end lost 0 bases, and 16 bases lay between the germline ends. CDR3 length equals 18 residues. The CDR3 loop reads CASSLRVGSEATNEKLFF. DNA for the CDR3: TGTGCCAGCAGTTTACGGGTAGGGTCAGAGGCAACTAATGAAAAACTGTTTTTT.

CDR3 DNA sequence: TGCGCCAGCAGCCTCTACTACGAGCAGTACTTC. Translation gives CASSLYYEQYF. This sequence joins TRBV4-1 and TRBJ2-7, with no clear D. The CDR3 is made up of 11 amino acids. The germline V gene encodes CDR1 MGHRA and CDR2 YSYEKL. With 4 bases removed from V and 3 bases from J, the gap between germline ends came to 4 bases.

V and J are TRBV5-1 and TRBJ2-7; no clear D gene. Germline-derived CDR1 and CDR2 are SGHRS and YFSETQ. The CDR3 has 13 residues. The germline V and J ends were trimmed by 0 bases and 6 bases, with 10 bases remaining between them. CDR3 in amino acids: CASSLEGPSEQYF. The CDR3 nucleotides read TGCGCCAGCAGCTTGGAGGGCCCCAGCGAGCAGTACTTC.

V is TRBV7-9 and J is TRBJ1-2; no reliable D call. There are 13 residues in the CDR3. Trimming removed 5 bases at V and 4 bases at J, with 11 bases between. Germline CDR1 is SEHNR and CDR2 is FQNEAQ (reference sequence). The CDR3 reads CASSQTASYGYTF. Here the CDR3 DNA reads TGTGCCAGCAGCCAGACGGCCAGCTATGGCTACACCTTC.

The chain carries TRBV7-2 and TRBJ2-1, with D maybe TRBD1 (6 bases). V was pared by 5 bases and J by 9 bases, with 14 bases between. The CDR3 totals 13 residues. Germline loops: CDR1 SGHTA, CDR2 FQGNSA. CDR3 nucleotides: TGTGCCAGCAGCCCTACAGGGATTGGTGAGCAGTTCTTC. Its translation: CASSPTGIGEQFF. Variable domain in full (rest from reference TRBV7-2 and TRBJ2-1): GAGVSQSPSNKVTEKGKDVELRCDPISGHTALYWYRQSLGQGLEFLIYFQGNSAPDKSGLPSDRFSAERTGGSVSTLTIQRTQQEDSAVYLCASSPTGIGEQFFGPGTRLTVL.

The V call is TRBV6-5, the J call TRBJ2-2; 8 bases agree with TRBD1. After removal of 4 bases from V and 2 bases from J, the junction contained 6 bases not matched to a gene. Germline CDR1 reads MNHEY; CDR2 reads SVGAGI. This CDR3 region has 16 residues. CDR3 nucleotide sequence: TGTGCCAGCAGTTCCCAGGACAGGGTTAACACCGGGGAGCTGTTTTTT. Encoded protein: CASSSQDRVNTGELFF.

The chain combines TRBV6-5 with TRBJ2-5; 12 nucleotides match TRBD2. The length of the CDR3 is 13 residues. Germline V gene lookup returns CDR1 MNHEY and CDR2 SVGAGI. V gave up 6 bases and J gave up 7 bases; unmatched junction bases: 3. In DNA form, the CDR3 reads TGTGCCAGCAGCCCGGGACTAGCGGGGACCCAGTACTTC. This sequence encodes CASSPGLAGTQYF.

This clone was observed once. The CDR3 bases are TGCAGCGTTGCCGGGCAACTGTACGAGCAGTACTTC. Amino acid sequence: CSVAGQLYEQYF. V and J are TRBV29-1 and TRBJ2-7; D unresolved. This CDR3 comprises 12 residues. V shed 4 bases and J shed 4 bases, with 11 bases lying between them. CDR1 is SQVTM and CDR2 is ANQGSEA in the germline V gene.